A selection of T cell receptor beta chains follows, all from one sample in a study of blood T cell repertoires in COVID-19. Produced via immunoSEQ multiplex PCR; TCRdb's table is partial and in-frame only. The sample records 88,000 or so clones, roughly 82% being singletons. The sample was peripheral blood. These receptors all stem from a man at least 80 years old with acute or convalescent COVID-19. CDR3s include the opening cysteine and the closing phenylalanine or tryptophan. D genes are given only for firm matches. Only part of the rows carry a size: once, few, many, or a class if the clone is expanded.

J gene	V gene	clone size	D gene	CDR3 DNA	CDR3 protein
TRBJ1-5	TRBV7-8	.	.	TGTGCCAGCAGCTTAGGGGCGACAGGCAATCAGCCCCAGCATTTT	CASSLGATGNQPQHF
TRBJ2-6	TRBV18	.	.	TGTGCCAGCTTCGAACAGGGAGCCGGGGCCAACGTCCTGACTTTC	CASFEQGAGANVLTF
TRBJ1-2	TRBV7-2	.	TRBD1	TGTGCCAGCAGCAAGGGGACAGGGGGCCGGAACTATGGCTACACCTTC	CASSKGTGGRNYGYTF
TRBJ1-5	TRBV30	.	TRBD1	TGTGCCTGGAGTGCCGGGACAGGGGGCAATCAGCCCCAGCATTTT	CAWSAGTGGNQPQHF
TRBJ2-7	TRBV19	.	TRBD1	TGTGCCAGTAGTATAGCCCTGACAGGGGGTGCCGAGCAGTACTTC	CASSIALTGGAEQYF
TRBJ1-4	TRBV6-5	.	.	TGTGCCAGCAGTTCAGACCGGGGAGAAAAACTGTTTTTT	CASSSDRGEKLFF
TRBJ1-5	TRBV5-4	.	TRBD1	TGTGCCAGCAGTTCCGGGACAGGGGGCCAGCCCCAGCATTTT	CASSSGTGGQPQHF
TRBJ2-1	TRBV7-3	.	TRBD2	TGTGCCAGCAGCTTAATACCGGGACTAGCGGGGGTGTACAATGAGCAGTTCTTC	CASSLIPGLAGVYNEQFF
TRBJ1-2	TRBV12-3/TRBV12-4	.	.	TGTGCCAGCAGTCCGTCGGGGGGTTACACCTTC	CASSPSGGYTF
TRBJ1-5	TRBV2	.	TRBD1	TGTGCCAGCACCGGACAGGGGGATCAGCCCCAGCATTTT	CASTGQGDQPQHF
TRBJ1-3	TRBV29-1	.	TRBD1	TGCAGCGTTGAAGGACAGGGCTCTGGAAACACCATATATTTT	CSVEGQGSGNTIYF
TRBJ2-1	TRBV6-5	.	.	TGTGCCAGCAGGTCCCAGGGATCTGCTGAGCAGTTCTTC	CASRSQGSAEQFF
TRBJ2-2	TRBV2	.	.	TGTGCCAGCAGCGGCGCAGGGAACACCGGGGAGCTGTTTTTT	CASSGAGNTGELFF
TRBJ2-7	TRBV29-1	.	.	TGCAGCGTTGAAGACCGAGCCGAAGGACAGTCCTACGAGCAGTACTTC	CSVEDRAEGQSYEQYF
TRBJ2-7	TRBV9	.	TRBD2	TGTGCCAGCAGCGAACCGGGACTAGCGGGGGGGCAGGTTCACGAGCAGTACTTC	CASSEPGLAGGQVHEQYF
TRBJ1-5	TRBV7-8	few	.	TGTGCCAGCAGCTTAGTCCAGGGGAGTAGCAATCAGCCCCAGCATTTT	CASSLVQGSSNQPQHF
TRBJ2-5	TRBV3-1/TRBV3-2	.	.	TGTGCCAGCAGCCGTACTACCCTAGAGACCCAGTACTTC	CASSRTTLETQYF
TRBJ2-5	TRBV6-6	.	TRBD2	TGTGCCAGCAGCCCCGCGCGGGGGGCGTACCAAGAGACCCAGTACTTC	CASSPARGAYQETQYF
TRBJ1-5	TRBV19	.	TRBD1	TGTGCCAGCGCCGGGACAGGGGGGAGTCAGCCCCAGCATTTT	CASAGTGGSQPQHF
TRBJ1-4	TRBV5-1	.	TRBD1	TGCGCCAGCAGCGGCCGGACAGGGGGCAATGAAAAACTGTTTTTT	CASSGRTGGNEKLFF
TRBJ2-4	TRBV5-5	.	TRBD1	TGTGCCAGCAGCTTACTTGACAGGGGCCTTGTAAACATTCAGTACTTC	CASSLLDRGLVNIQYF
TRBJ2-5	TRBV25-1	.	.	TGTGCCAGCAGCCGGGACATTGGCCGGGAGACCCAGTACTTC	CASSRDIGRETQYF
TRBJ1-1	TRBV19	.	.	TGTGCCACATGCCGGGAGCCGGGATTTACTGAAGCTTTCTTT	CATCREPGFTEAFF
TRBJ1-2	TRBV7-9	.	.	TGTGCCAGCAGCCCGGCTGGACAGAACCTTTACTATGGCTACACCTTC	CASSPAGQNLYYGYTF
TRBJ1-6	TRBV7-8	few	TRBD1	TGTGCCAGCAGCTTAACAGGGGGCGCTCGGAATTCACCCCTCCACTTT	CASSLTGGARNSPLHF
TRBJ2-5	TRBV19	.	.	TGTGCCAGTAGTATTGGTCCCTATTCGGAAGAGACCCAGTACTTC	CASSIGPYSEETQYF
TRBJ1-2	TRBV28	many	TRBD1	TGTGCCAGCAGAACCGGGGGGACAGGGGGCGACTATGGCTACACCTTC	CASRTGGTGGDYGYTF
TRBJ2-3	TRBV3-1/TRBV3-2	.	TRBD2	TGTGCCAGCACCGACAGCGGGGTGGCATCAGATACGCAGTATTTT	CASTDSGVASDTQYF
TRBJ1-2	TRBV7-9	.	TRBD1	TGTGCCAGCAGCCCTGTACAGGGGGCGAACTATGGCTACACCTTC	CASSPVQGANYGYTF
TRBJ1-4	TRBV2	once	TRBD1	TGTGCCAGCAGTGGGGACAGGCTATATGAAAAACTGTTTTTT	CASSGDRLYEKLFF
TRBJ2-3	TRBV2	.	TRBD2	TGTGCCAGCAGTGAGGAGTCTAGCGGGTGGGGCACAGATACGCAGTATTTT	CASSEESSGWGTDTQYF
TRBJ1-1	TRBV5-8	.	TRBD1	TGTGCCAGCAGCTATACACAGGGGACGGGAAAAGCTTTCTTT	CASSYTQGTGKAFF
TRBJ1-2	TRBV5-1	.	.	TGCGCCAGCAGCCCTGCCGCAGGGGCAGGAGGCTACACCTTC	CASSPAAGAGGYTF
TRBJ2-5	TRBV27	.	TRBD2	TGTGCCAGCAGTAAACTAGCGGACCAAGAGACCCAGTACTTC	CASSKLADQETQYF
TRBJ2-3	TRBV9	.	TRBD2	TGTGCCAGCAGCCCTTGGACTAGCGGGGGGCACACAGATACGCAGTATTTT	CASSPWTSGGHTDTQYF
TRBJ1-1	TRBV5-5	.	.	TGTGCCAGCAGGTTTACAGGATACACTGAAGCTTTCTTT	CASRFTGYTEAFF
TRBJ1-1	TRBV7-9	.	TRBD1	TGTGCCAGCAGCCGACAGGGGAATGAAGCTTTCTTT	CASSRQGNEAFF
TRBJ1-2	TRBV5-1	.	.	TGCGCCAGCAGCTTGAGGGAGGGCCTTGGCTACACCTTC	CASSLREGLGYTF
TRBJ1-1	TRBV6-5	few	.	TGTGCCAGCAGTTACAGCTCGGCGGGGACTGAAGCTTTCTTT	CASSYSSAGTEAFF
TRBJ1-1	TRBV5-1	.	TRBD1	TGCGCCAGCAGAACCGGGACAGGGGGCACTGAAGCTTTCTTT	CASRTGTGGTEAFF
TRBJ1-1	TRBV3-1/TRBV3-2	.	.	TGTGCCAGCAGCCCCCGGGTGAACACTGAAGCTTTCTTT	CASSPRVNTEAFF
TRBJ2-3	TRBV15	.	.	TGTGCCACCAGCAGAGATCCGGCGGGCACAGATACGCAGTATTTT	CATSRDPAGTDTQYF
TRBJ1-2	TRBV7-2	.	.	TGTGCCAGCAGCTCGTACAGTAACTATGGCTACACCTTC	CASSSYSNYGYTF
TRBJ1-1	TRBV12-3/TRBV12-4	.	.	TGTGCCAGCATCTTGACAGTGAACACTGAAGCTTTCTTT	CASILTVNTEAFF
TRBJ1-5	TRBV5-5	few	.	TGTGCCAGCAGCTTGGCCTGGGTAGGGGTGTCGAGCAATCAGCCCCAGCATTTT	CASSLAWVGVSSNQPQHF
TRBJ2-6	TRBV6-1	.	.	TGTGCCAGCAGTGAAGCGATTAACTTTCTTCGCTCTGGGGCCAACGTCCTGACTTTC	CASSEAINFLRSGANVLTF
TRBJ2-2	TRBV7-8	.	TRBD1	TGTGCCAGCAGCTGGCAGGGACAGGGGTTGAACACCGGGGAGCTGTTTTTT	CASSWQGQGLNTGELFF
TRBJ1-6	TRBV5-1	.	.	TGCGCCAGCAGCTTGCCCCCCCTGGGGGGTGATTCACCCCTCCACTTT	CASSLPPLGGDSPLHF
TRBJ1-4	TRBV18	.	TRBD1	TGTGCCAGCTCCCCTAGGGGGCTAACTAATGAAAAACTGTTTTTT	CASSPRGLTNEKLFF
TRBJ2-5	TRBV19	.	.	TGTGCCAGTAGTATAGTGGCGGGCTCGCAGACCCAGTACTTC	CASSIVAGSQTQYF
TRBJ2-5	TRBV5-1	few	TRBD1	TGCGCCAGCAGCTTAGTGGGACAGATCCAAGAGACCCAGTACTTC	CASSLVGQIQETQYF
TRBJ1-5	TRBV3-1/TRBV3-2	.	.	TGTGCCAGCAGCCAAGGCCGAGGAGGCAATCAGCCCCAGCATTTT	CASSQGRGGNQPQHF
TRBJ2-2	TRBV9	.	TRBD2	TGTGCCAGCAGCGTAGCCGGACTAGCGGGGGCCACGAACACCGGGGAGCTGTTTTTT	CASSVAGLAGATNTGELFF
TRBJ1-1	TRBV7-3	.	TRBD1	TGTGCCAGCAGCTCTACCGGACAGGGCCTCACTGAAGCTTTCTTT	CASSSTGQGLTEAFF
TRBJ2-3	TRBV10-3	.	TRBD2	TGTGCCATCAGTGGGACTAGCGGGGGCCAAAGCACAGATACGCAGTATTTT	CAISGTSGGQSTDTQYF
TRBJ2-6	TRBV5-1	.	.	TGCGCCAGCAGCTTGGTGAGCTCTGGGGCCAACGTCCTGACTTTC	CASSLVSSGANVLTF